The 23 T cell receptor gamma chains below come from one sample, sequenced in a study of gamma-delta chains in newborns, infants, children. TCRdb reanalysed the reads with CATT. In the table there are a few hundred gamma-chain clones, approximately 2% of which are singletons. The sequenced sample consisted of blood. These receptors were taken from a child who was a newborn, infant or young child, either healthy, febrile or measles-vaccinated (not recorded which).

By its share, this clone is large. The sample carries other DNA sequences with the same CDR3. The J gene is TRGJP, the V gene TRGV9. CDR1 is GITISATS, CDR2 ISYDGTV, per germline (reference sequence). CDR3 length: 16 residues. With V trimmed by 4 bases and J by 4 bases, 4 bases remained unmatched. Here the CDR3 reads CALWERQELGKKIKVF. The CDR3 DNA reads as TGTGCCTTGTGGGAAAGACAAGAGTTGGGCAAAAAAATCAAGGTATTT.

This clone is large. Different DNA sequences within this sample yield the same CDR3. The chain is built from TRGV9 and TRGJP. Germline CDR1 and CDR2: GITISATS and ISYDGTV (reference sequence). CDR3 length equals 16 residues. Trimming took 4 bases from V and 8 from J; bases not matched to a gene: 8. The CDR3 is CALWEGKQLGKKIKVF. For the CDR3, the DNA is TGTGCCTTGTGGGAAGGAAAACAGTTGGGCAAAAAAATCAAGGTATTT.

This clone was seen only a few times. A read error likely explains this, since a far larger clone differs by one base. The chain has TRGV9 and TRGJP. V trimming: 2 bases; J trimming: 7 bases; junction bases outside the gene matches: 2. The germline gives CDR1 GITISATS, CDR2 ISYDGTV (reference sequence). The CDR3 has 15 residues. Written as DNA, the CDR3 is TGTGCCTTGTGGGAGGCTGAGTTGGGCAAAAAAATCAAGGTATTT. This codes for CALWEAELGKKIKVF.

Concerning this clone itself: The protein given by TCRdb reflects a much larger clone and differs at residue 8 from this DNA's translation, likely from a read error; the protein shown is the DNA's translation. The gene calls are TRGV9 and TRGJP. The CDR3 spans 16 residues. Germline V gene sequence: CDR1 GITISATS, CDR2 ISYDGTV (reference sequence). CDR3 protein: CALWEPQGLGKKIKVF. DNA for the CDR3: TGTGCCTTGTGGGAGCCCCAAGGGTTGGGCAAAAAAATCAAGGTATTT.

Comments on this clone: Translating this DNA gives a protein that differs at residue 3 from the TCRdb one, which belongs to a much larger clone; a read error is likely, and the protein shown is this translation. This chain links TRGV9 with TRGJP. Germline CDR1 reads GITISATS; CDR2 reads ISYDGTV (reference sequence). This CDR3 spans 16 amino acids. CDR3 sequence reads: CAMWEVTGLGKKIKVF. The CDR3 nucleotides are TGTGCCATGTGGGAGGTGACGGGGTTGGGCAAAAAAATCAAGGTATTT.

There are a few counts of this clone. A read error is likely here: a far larger clone is one base away. The sample holds other DNA sequences that translate to the same CDR3. This chain joins TRGV2 and TRGJ1 or TRGJ2. Germline CDR1 and CDR2: EGSNGY and YDSYNSKV. The CDR3 is 14 amino acids. The DNA for the CDR3 is TGCGCCACCTGGGACGGGCCGTCGTATTATAAGAAACTCTTT. Amino acid sequence: CATWDGPSYYKKLF.

This clone is deemed large. Other nucleotide sequences from this sample produce the same CDR3. The chain joins TRGV9 to TRGJP. The germline V gene has CDR1 GITISATS and CDR2 ISYDGTV (reference sequence). The CDR3 has 17 residues. Trimming removed 2 bases from V and 3 bases from J; junction bases left unmatched: 4. The CDR3 nucleotides are TGTGCCTTGTGGGAGGCCCTGCAAGAGTTGGGCAAAAAAATCAAGGTATTT. Translating it yields CALWEALQELGKKIKVF.

In this sample, this clone is medium-sized (0.01 to 0.1%). Since a much larger clone is just one base distant, this may be a read error. This specimen includes other DNA sequences encoding the same CDR3. V usage is TRGV9 and J usage is TRGJP. The CDR3 is 16 residues long. Germline assignment: CDR1 GITISATS and CDR2 ISYDGTV (reference sequence). The DNA for the CDR3 is TGTGCCTTGTGGGAGTCACCTGAGTTGGGCAAGAAAATCAAGGTATTT. Translating gives CALWESPELGKKIKVF.

This clone was observed a few times. Only one base separates this from a far larger clonotype, so it likely reflects a read error. The rearrangement uses TRGV9 and TRGJ1 or TRGJ2. This CDR3 has 11 amino acids. Germline assignment: CDR1 GITISATS and CDR2 ISYDGTV (reference sequence). The DNA of the CDR3 is TGTGCCTTGGGGGAGGATAAAAAGAAACTCTTT. Protein sequence: CALGEDKKKLF.

This clone was counted between two and nine times. A much larger clone lies one base from this, so it may be a read error. The sample carries other DNA sequences with the same CDR3. The V gene is TRGV9, the J gene TRGJP. The CDR3 runs to 16 residues. The germline gives CDR1 GITISATS, CDR2 ISYDGTV (reference sequence). CDR3 amino acids: CALWEGKQLGKKIKVF. The CDR3 coding sequence is TGTGCCTTGTGGGAAGGAAAACAGTTGGGCAAAAAAATCAAAGTATTT.

This clone occurred a few times. A far larger clone is just one base off, so this is likely a read error. This same CDR3 is encoded by further DNA sequences in the sample. The chain is built from TRGV9 and TRGJP. In germline, CDR1 is GITISATS, CDR2 ISYDGTV (reference sequence). The CDR3 covers 16 residues. In nucleotides, the CDR3 is TGTGCCTTGTGGGAGGTGAGAGAGCTGGGCAAAAAAATCAAGGTATTT. It translates to CALWEVRELGKKIKVF.

This clone was detected a few times. A much larger clonotype is one base distant, so this may be a read error. Other DNA sequences in this sample translate to the same CDR3. The V call is TRGV9, the J call TRGJP. This CDR3 region has 18 residues. The germline V gene has CDR1 GITISATS and CDR2 ISYDGTV (reference sequence). The CDR3 protein is CALWEVLGQELGKKIKVF. In nucleotides, the CDR3 is TGTGCCTTGTGGGAGGTGCTAGGGCAGGAGTTGGGCAAAAAAATCAAGGTATTT.

This clone has only a few counts. TCRdb's protein, taken from a much larger clone, differs from this DNA's translation at residue 4, likely owing to a read error; the protein displayed comes from the DNA. The gene calls are TRGV9 and TRGJP. This CDR3 has 16 residues. Germline V gives CDR1 GITISATS, CDR2 ISYDGTV (reference sequence). DNA of the CDR3: TGTGCCTTGCGGGAGTCACCTGAGTTGGGCAAAAAAATCAAGGTATTT. Its protein is CALRESPELGKKIKVF.

A note on this clone: A far more abundant clone sits one base away, making this likely a read error. In the same sample, other DNA sequences code for this CDR3. CDR3 nucleotides: TGTGCCTTGTGGGAGGGCATACAAGAGTTGGGCAAAAAAATCAAGGTGTTT. Translation: CALWEGIQELGKKIKVF. The V gene is TRGV9, the J gene TRGJP. In germline, CDR1 is GITISATS, CDR2 ISYDGTV (reference sequence). The CDR3 is made up of 17 amino acids.

On this clone itself: A read error may explain this, as a much larger clone is one base away. The sample carries other DNA sequences with the same CDR3. The J gene is TRGJP, the V gene TRGV9. Germline assignment: CDR1 GITISATS and CDR2 ISYDGTV (reference sequence). The CDR3 consists of 15 residues. CDR3 sequence: CALWEGELGKKIKVF. CDR3 coding DNA: TGTGCCCTGTGGGAGGGGGAGTTGGGCAAAAAAATCAAGGTATTT.

This clone was seen more than once but under ten times. With only one base between it and a far larger clone, this is likely a read error. The chain couples TRGV9 to TRGJP. CDR1 and CDR2 (germline): GITISATS, ISYDGTV (reference sequence). The CDR3 spans 18 residues. Here the CDR3 reads CALWVASQQESGKKIKVF. The CDR3 DNA reads TGTGCCTTGTGGGTCGCAAGCCAGCAAGAGTCGGGCAAAAAAATCAAGGTATTT.

Comment on this clone: A far larger clone is one base from this, pointing to a likely read error. The chain combines TRGV9 with TRGJP. After removal of 5 bases from V and 3 bases from J, the junction contained 1 base not matched to a gene. The CDR3 length is 15 residues. Looked up from germline, CDR1 is GITISATS and CDR2 is ISYDGTV (reference sequence). The CDR3 region is CALWVQELGKKIKVF. The CDR3 DNA follows: TGTGCCTTGTGGGTGCAAGAGTTGGGCAAAAAAATCAAGGTATTT.

Sample share makes this clone large (0.1 to 1%). One end of the junction does not line up with germline, which may come from a read error. The V and J genes are TRGV9 and TRGJ1 or TRGJ2. The CDR3 is 15 residues long. Germline CDR1 reads GITISATS; CDR2 reads ISYDGTV (reference sequence). The CDR3 nucleotides are TGTGCCTTGTGGGTGGTGCGGATGAATTATTATAAGAAACTCTTT. It codes for CALWVVRMNYYKKLF.

The table lists this clone with a few counts. It differs at one base from a far larger clone, so likely a read error. The sample has other DNA sequences that encode this CDR3 too. The chain joins TRGV9 to TRGJP. CDR1 and CDR2 (germline): GITISATS, ISYDGTV (reference sequence). This CDR3 has 16 amino acids. In nucleotides, the CDR3 is TGTGCCTTGTGGGAGGCCCAAGAGTTAGGCAAAAAAATCAAGGTATTT. It yields the protein CALWEAQELGKKIKVF.

This clone was seen a handful of times. A far larger clone is one nucleotide away, so this likely arose from a read error. In the same sample, other DNA sequences code for this CDR3. The chain uses TRGV9 and TRGJP. Germline CDR1 and CDR2: GITISATS and ISYDGTV (reference sequence). The CDR3 contains 14 residues. CDR3 residues: CALWEELGKKIKVF. The CDR3 bases are TGTGCCTTGTGGGAGGAGTTGGGCAAAAAAATCAAGGTATTC.

As regards this clone: TCRdb records a much larger clone's protein for this DNA, with a difference at residue 7 that likely arises from a read error; the protein given is the translation of the DNA. This chain uses TRGV9 with TRGJP. V was clipped by 0 bases and J by 9 bases; unmatched bases: 2. Germline-derived CDR1 and CDR2 are GITISATS and ISYDGTV (reference sequence). The CDR3 is made up of 15 amino acids. CDR3 sequence reads: CALWEVRLGKKIKVF. For the CDR3, the DNA is TGTGCCTTGTGGGAGGTGCGGTTGGGCAAAAAAATCAAGGTATTT.

For this clone: A far more abundant clone sits one base away, making this likely a read error. V usage is TRGV9 and J usage is TRGJ1 or TRGJ2. The CDR3 is 11 amino acids. Per the germline V gene, CDR1 is GITISATS and CDR2 is ISYDGTV (reference sequence). Losses at the gene ends were 5 bases for V and 10 bases for J; bases not matched to a gene: 8. CDR3: CALWVDKKKLF. As DNA, the CDR3 is TGTGCCTTGTGGGTGGATAAAAAGAAACTCTTT.

This clone was found a few times. This likely reflects a read error, since a far larger clone is one base away. CDR3 DNA sequence: TGTGCCTTGCGGGAGCAAGAGTTGGGCAAAAAAATCAAGGTATTT. Translated: CALREQELGKKIKVF. The chain combines TRGV9 with TRGJP. The germline V gene encodes CDR1 GITISATS and CDR2 ISYDGTV (reference sequence). The CDR3 contains 15 residues.